This T cell receptor (beta chain) is from a study of blood T cell repertoires in COVID-19. Study background: The United States, Italy and Spain were the sources of the acute and convalescent COVID-19 samples.

Here immunoSEQ multiplex PCR was the method, and the copy in TCRdb shows in-frame clones only, minus some. The sample contains around 440,000 clones, around 89% of which appear only once. A Seattle source enrolled patients during active infection and followed them longitudinally. The V segment lost 3 bases and the J segment 4 bases; nucleotides outside the gene matches: 8. The CDR3 consists of 16 residues. Germline assignment: CDR1 KGHSH and CDR2 LQKENI. Sequences were obtained from peripheral blood. The TCR sequence derives from a woman aged 45-65 years with COVID-19, enrolled during active disease. The chain has TRBV18 and TRBJ2-2; 7 bases map to TRBD1. The CDR3 protein is CASSPRGQLSTGELFF. CDR3 nucleotide sequence: TGTGCCAGCTCACCGAGGGGACAGCTTTCCACCGGGGAGCTGTTTTTT.